This T cell receptor (beta chain) was obtained from a study of patients and donors after allogeneic stem cell transplantation. TCRdb reprocessed the RT-PCR reads with MiXCR, giving one entry per CDR3 protein. The data show some 880,000 distinct CDR3 sequences, over 15% seen once. This CDR3 is 16 amino acids long. In germline, CDR1 is SQVTM, CDR2 ANQGSEA. Notes on this clonotype: Compared with germline, one end of the junction differs, possibly owing to a read error.

Material: blood, either unsorted or a sorted T cell fraction (not recorded which). The V gene is TRBV29-1, the J gene TRBJ1-3; no definite D call. This receptor was identified in a human donor who was either an allogeneic HSCT recipient or a stem cell or donor lymphocyte infusion donor (not recorded which). It is not recorded whose cells these are; they may come from a transplant donor. The CDR3 region is CSVEGRDTLSGNTIYF. CDR3 sequence (DNA): TGCAGCGTCGAAGGCCGAGACACCCTCTCTGGAAACACCATATATTTT.